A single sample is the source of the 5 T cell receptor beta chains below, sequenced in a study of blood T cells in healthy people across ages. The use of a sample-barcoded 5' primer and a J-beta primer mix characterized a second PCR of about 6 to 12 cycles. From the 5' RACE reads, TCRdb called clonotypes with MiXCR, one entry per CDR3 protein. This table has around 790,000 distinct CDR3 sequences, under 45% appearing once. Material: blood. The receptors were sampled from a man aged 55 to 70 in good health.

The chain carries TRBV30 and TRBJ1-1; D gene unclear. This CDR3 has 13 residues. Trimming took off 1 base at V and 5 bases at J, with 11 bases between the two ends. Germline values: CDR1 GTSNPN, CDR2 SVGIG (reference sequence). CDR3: CAWSGGDGTEAFF. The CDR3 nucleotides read TGTGCCTGGAGTGGGGGTGATGGGACTGAAGCTTTCTTT.

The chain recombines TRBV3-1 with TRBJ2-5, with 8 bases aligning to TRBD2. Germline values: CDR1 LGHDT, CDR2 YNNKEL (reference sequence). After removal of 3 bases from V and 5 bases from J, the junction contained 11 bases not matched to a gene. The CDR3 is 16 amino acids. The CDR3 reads CASSQQPGGALETQYF. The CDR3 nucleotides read TGTGCCAGCAGCCAGCAACCCGGGGGGGCCTTGGAGACCCAGTACTTC.

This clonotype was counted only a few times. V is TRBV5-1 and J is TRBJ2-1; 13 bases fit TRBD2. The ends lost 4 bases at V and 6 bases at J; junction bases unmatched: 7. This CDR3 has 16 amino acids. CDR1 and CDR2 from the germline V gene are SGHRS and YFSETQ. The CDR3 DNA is TGCGCCAGCAGCAGCCGGACTAGCGGGGGATTCAATGAGCAGTTCTTC. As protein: CASSSRTSGGFNEQFF.

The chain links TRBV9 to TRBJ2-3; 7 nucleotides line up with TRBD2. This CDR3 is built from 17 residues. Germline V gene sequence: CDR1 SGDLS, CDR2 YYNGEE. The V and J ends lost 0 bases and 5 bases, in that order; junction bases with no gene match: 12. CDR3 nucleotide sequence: TGTGCCAGCAGCGTAGGCTCGACTAGCCGTTTGATAGATACGCAGTATTTT. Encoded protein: CASSVGSTSRLIDTQYF.

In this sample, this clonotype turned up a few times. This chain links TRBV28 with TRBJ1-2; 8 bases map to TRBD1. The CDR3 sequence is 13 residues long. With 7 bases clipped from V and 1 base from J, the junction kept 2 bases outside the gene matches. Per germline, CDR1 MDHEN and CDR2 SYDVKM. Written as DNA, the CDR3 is TGTGCCAGCATCGGACAGGGTAACTATGGCTACACCTTC. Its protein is CASIGQGNYGYTF.